This entry lists 18 T cell receptor beta chains sequenced from one sample in a study of cytomegalovirus exposure and HLA in healthy donors. Method: immunoSEQ multiplex PCR; TCRdb's copy keeps in-frame clones and lacks some. The table includes under 150,000 clones, roughly four fifths detected once. Sequencing was carried out using PBMCs. The receptors were gathered from a woman between 25 and 40 years old in good health and CMV-seronegative.

This rearrangement joins TRBV7-6 to TRBJ2-5; D may be TRBD2 (5 bases). CDR3 size: 14 residues. From germline, CDR1 is SGHVS and CDR2 FNYEAQ. Trimming cost V 6 bases and J 5 bases, with 16 bases left between them. The CDR3 nucleotides read TGTGCCAGCAGTCGACGGACCAGAGGGGAGACCCAGTACTTC. Its protein product is CASSRRTRGETQYF.

V is TRBV7-2 and J is TRBJ1-1; 9 nucleotides match TRBD1. Germline V gene lookup returns CDR1 SGHTA and CDR2 FQGNSA. V lost 5 bases and J lost 6; bases outside the gene matches: 7. The length of the CDR3 is 14 residues. The CDR3 loop is CASSPDRGDAEAFF. In DNA form, the CDR3 reads TGTGCCAGCAGCCCGGACAGGGGTGACGCTGAAGCTTTCTTT.

The genes are TRBV7-9 and TRBJ1-2; 9 bases map to TRBD1. Losses at the gene ends were 5 bases for V and 5 bases for J; bases not matched to a gene: 9. The CDR3 length is 15 residues. The germline V gene encodes CDR1 SEHNR and CDR2 FQNEAQ (reference sequence). The CDR3, as DNA: TGTGCCAGCAGCGCGGGACAGGGTGTAGGGTATGGCTACACCTTC. Translating it yields CASSAGQGVGYGYTF.

V usage is TRBV15 and J usage is TRBJ2-1; TRBD2 agrees at 8 bases. The CDR3 extends over 16 amino acids. The V and J ends lost 5 bases and 2 bases, in that order; junction bases with no gene match: 8. Germline V gene data show CDR1 as LNHNV and CDR2 as YYDKDF (reference sequence). CDR3 sequence reads: CATSGKNSGAYNEQFF. For the CDR3, the DNA is TGTGCCACCAGCGGTAAAAATAGCGGGGCCTACAATGAGCAGTTCTTC. Complete variable domain (other parts from reference TRBV15 and TRBJ2-1): DAMVIQNPRYQVTQFGKPVTLSCSQTLNHNVMYWYQQKSSQAPKLLFHYYDKDFNNEADTPDNFQSRRPNTSFCFLDIRSPGLGDTAMYLCATSGKNSGAYNEQFFGPGTRLTVL.

CDR3 DNA: TGCAGCGTTGAATGGGGGGTGAACACTGAAGCTTTCTTT. It encodes CSVEWGVNTEAFF. V gene TRBV29-1 combines with J gene TRBJ1-1; weak D call: TRBD1 (5 bases). The CDR3 has 13 amino acids. CDR1 SQVTM and CDR2 ANQGSEA come from the germline V gene. V was cut by 2 bases and J by 0 bases, with 7 bases left in between.

V gene TRBV5-1 combines with J gene TRBJ2-7; 8 nucleotides line up with TRBD1. CDR3 length equals 15 residues. Germline CDR1 SGHRS, CDR2 YFSETQ. With V trimmed by 0 bases and J by 3 bases, 5 bases remained unmatched. CDR3 amino acids: CASSLEGQAGYEQYF. The CDR3 coding sequence is TGCGCCAGCAGCTTGGAGGGACAGGCTGGCTACGAGCAGTACTTC.

The rearrangement links TRBV28 to TRBJ1-4; D perhaps matches TRBD1 (5 bases). The V end was cut by 4 bases, the J end by 7 bases, with 19 bases between. The CDR3 sequence is 16 residues long. CDR1 and CDR2 from the germline V gene are MDHEN and SYDVKM. CDR3 loop: CASSSVGGGRGEKLFF. CDR3 nucleotide sequence: TGTGCCAGCAGTTCCGTTGGGGGGGGTAGAGGTGAAAAACTGTTTTTT.

V is TRBV5-4 and J is TRBJ2-1; D is unresolved. Deletions cut 1 base from V and 8 bases from J, with 13 bases between. This CDR3 is built from 14 residues. The germline CDR1 and CDR2 sequences are SGHNT and YYREEE (reference sequence). CDR3 amino acids: CASSLNTFSYEQFF. The CDR3 region has the DNA TGTGCCAGCAGCTTGAACACTTTTAGCTATGAGCAGTTCTTC.

This clone was recorded once. The CDR3 loop is CASSLSLAGGQETQYF. The DNA for the CDR3 is TGCGCCAGCAGCTTGAGCCTAGCGGGGGGGCAAGAGACCCAGTACTTC. The chain employs TRBV5-1 and TRBJ2-5; TRBD2 matches 12 bases. In germline, CDR1 is SGHRS, CDR2 YFSETQ. The CDR3 consists of 16 residues. V lost 1 base and J lost 2; bases outside the gene matches: 3.

As concerns this clone: The germline gene is not matched at one end of the junction; a read error may be the cause. The genes are TRBV7-7 and TRBJ1-5; TRBD1 agrees at 7 bases. Germline loops: CDR1 SSHAT, CDR2 FNYEAQ (reference sequence). This CDR3 is built from 13 residues. CDR3 protein: CASSLDRDQPQHF. In DNA form, the CDR3 reads TGTGCTAGCAGCCTCGACAGGGATCAGCCCCAGCATTTT.

The chain recombines TRBV6-1 with TRBJ2-7, with D unresolved. The germline V gene has CDR1 MNHNS and CDR2 SASEGT. V was clipped by 7 bases and J by 2 bases, with 9 bases between them. The CDR3 length is 12 residues. CDR3 sequence: CASNRVAYEQYF. The CDR3 DNA is TGTGCCAGCAATCGGGTCGCCTACGAGCAGTACTTC.

The chain recombines TRBV16 with TRBJ1-4; the D gene is possibly TRBD1 (6 bases). This CDR3 has 15 amino acids. Trimming pared 4 bases from V and 5 bases from J, leaving 14 bases between. From germline, CDR1 is KGHSY and CDR2 FQNENV. For the CDR3, the DNA is TGTGCCAGCAGCCCCCCGGACAGACTGAATGAAAAACTGTTTTTT. This codes for CASSPPDRLNEKLFF.

The chain uses TRBV11-2 and TRBJ1-2, with D hard to call. The CDR3 has 14 residues. CDR1 and CDR2 from the germline V gene are SGHAT and FQNNGV. V gave up 1 base and J gave up 4 bases, with 10 bases separating them. The CDR3 loop is CASSLGRGFYGYTF. CDR3 nucleotides: TGTGCCAGCAGCTTAGGGCGAGGTTTCTATGGCTACACCTTC.

Concerning this clone: This CDR3 is also generated by other DNA sequences in the sample. The chain carries TRBV6-5 and TRBJ2-7; 8 nucleotides match TRBD2. Losses at the gene ends were 0 bases for V and 0 bases for J; bases not matched to a gene: 1. The CDR3 is made up of 15 amino acids. Germline V lookup: CDR1 MNHEY, CDR2 SVGAGI. DNA of the CDR3: TGTGCCAGCAGTTACTCCGGGGGGGACTCCTACGAGCAGTACTTC. Translated: CASSYSGGDSYEQYF.

The chain links TRBV7-8 to TRBJ2-7, with 7 positions matching TRBD1. With 4 bases clipped from V and 6 bases from J, the junction kept 9 bases outside the gene matches. Germline V gene lookup returns CDR1 SGHVS and CDR2 FQNEAQ. CDR3 length: 14 residues. The CDR3 coding sequence is TGTGCCAGCAGCTCATTGGACAGGCCCTTCGAGCAGTACTTC. It yields the protein CASSSLDRPFEQYF.

The J gene is TRBJ2-2, the V gene TRBV4-1, with D perhaps TRBD2 (7 bases). The CDR3 length is 18 residues. Germline CDR1 reads MGHRA; CDR2 reads YSYEKL. With 2 bases removed from V and 1 base from J, the gap between germline ends came to 17 bases. For the CDR3, the DNA is TGCGCCAGCAGCCAACCATGGAAGGGGGGGAAGAACACCGGGGAGCTGTTTTTT. Translation: CASSQPWKGGKNTGELFF.

The chain employs TRBV7-2 and TRBJ1-2, with 10 bases that match TRBD1. The ends lost 6 bases at V and 3 bases at J; junction bases unmatched: 13. This CDR3 has 17 residues. Per the germline V gene, CDR1 is SGHTA and CDR2 is FQGNSA. This CDR3 reads CASSPRSVTGGHYGYTF. The CDR3, as DNA: TGTGCCAGCAGTCCACGGTCCGTGACAGGGGGCCACTATGGCTACACCTTC.

The rearrangement uses TRBV6-1 and TRBJ1-2, with a tentative D call TRBD1 (5 bases). The CDR3 totals 15 residues. The V gene's germline CDR1 is MNHNS and CDR2 SASEGT. Trimming cost V 0 bases and J 1 base, with 9 bases left between them. CDR3 nucleotide sequence: TGTGCCAGCAGTGAAGCCCCAGGGATTAACTATGGCTACACCTTC. Translated, it gives CASSEAPGINYGYTF.